This TCR beta chain was sequenced for a study of T cell responses to AZD1222 COVID-19 vaccine. Study-level findings and limits: Clonal diversity may have been underestimated, and the donors were mostly white British, with more females than males. Dominant at 160-218 and 743-854, vaccine-associated CD4 TCRs also spanned spike. Sampled repertoires all dated from after the peak T cell response. Just six AZD1222 recipients were seropositive at baseline.

The CDR3 extends over 15 amino acids. V lost 0 bases, J lost 8 bases, and 6 bases stayed unmatched. Germline V gives CDR1 SGDLS, CDR2 YYNGEE. In regard to this clone: No antigen is known for it.

TCRdb keeps only in-frame clones here, not all; method: immunoSEQ multiplex PCR. The repertoire holds around 83,000 clones, with around nine tenths as singletons. The sequence came from an adult in good health. The sample was peripheral blood, taken on day 0 of AZD1222 vaccination. The chain uses TRBV9 and TRBJ2-1, with 9 bases identical to TRBD2. CDR3 protein: CASSVGDSGSYEQFF. CDR3 DNA sequence: TGTGCCAGCAGCGTAGGGGATAGCGGGAGCTATGAGCAGTTCTTC.